The 20 T cell receptor beta chains below come from one sample, sequenced in a study of cytomegalovirus exposure and HLA in healthy donors. The method was immunoSEQ multiplex PCR; TCRdb's version includes in-frame clones alone and lacks a portion of them. The data hold more than 110,000 clones, with 85% to 95% observed a single time. Input material: PBMCs. These receptors originate from a man in his late teens or twenties in good health and CMV-seropositive.

Written as DNA, the CDR3 is TGTGCCAGCAGTGCGCCGGGGTCGACAGGGATGAAGGGAGTTTATGGCTACACCTTC. Protein: CASSAPGSTGMKGVYGYTF. This rearrangement joins TRBV6-1 to TRBJ1-2; TRBD1 matches 7 bases. Germline CDR1 and CDR2: MNHNS and SASEGT. The CDR3 loop spans 19 amino acids. Trimming at V came to 4 bases and at J to 5 bases, leaving 22 bases not matched to a gene.

This sequence joins TRBV28 and TRBJ2-2; D perhaps matches TRBD1 (5 bases). Germline values: CDR1 MDHEN, CDR2 SYDVKM. This CDR3 spans 15 amino acids. The V end lost 4 bases, the J end lost 1 base, and 10 bases lay between the germline ends. The DNA of the CDR3 is TGTGCCAGCAGTTCCCTTACAGGGAACACCGGGGAGCTGTTTTTT. It is translated as CASSSLTGNTGELFF.

For this clone: The same CDR3 also results from other DNA sequences found in this sample. This chain joins TRBV5-4 and TRBJ2-7, with D uncertain. In germline, CDR1 is SGHNT, CDR2 YYREEE (reference sequence). V was shortened by 0 bases and J by 0 bases, with 7 bases between the two germline ends. CDR3 length: 14 amino acids. CDR3 in amino acids: CASSLDRSSYEQYF. CDR3 bases: TGTGCCAGCAGCTTGGACCGTAGCTCCTACGAGCAGTACTTC.

The gene calls are TRBV28 and TRBJ2-3; 10 bases map to TRBD2. Germline-derived CDR1 and CDR2 are MDHEN and SYDVKM. There are 18 residues in the CDR3. Losses at the gene ends were 6 bases for V and 0 bases for J; bases not matched to a gene: 12. CDR3 in amino acids: CASRPGGASGRSTDTQYF. In DNA, the CDR3 is TGTGCCAGCAGGCCAGGAGGGGCTAGCGGGAGAAGCACAGATACGCAGTATTTT. Complete variable domain (other parts from reference TRBV28 and TRBJ2-3): DVKVTQSSRYLVKRTGEKVFLECVQDMDHENMFWYRQDPGLGLRLIYFSYDVKMKEKGDIPEGYSVSREKKERFSLILESASTNQTSMYLCASRPGGASGRSTDTQYFGPGTRLTVL.

The chain joins TRBV4-1 to TRBJ1-2, with a weak D call TRBD1 (6 bases). The CDR3 is 15 amino acids. Germline V gene lookup returns CDR1 MGHRA and CDR2 YSYEKL. Trimming removed 1 base from V and 2 bases from J, with 11 bases in between. CDR3 DNA sequence: TGCGCCAGCAGCCAAGTGCAGGGGAACAACTATGGCTACACCTTC. Amino acid sequence: CASSQVQGNNYGYTF.

V gene TRBV5-6 combines with J gene TRBJ2-2; 11 nucleotides agree with TRBD2. Germline V gene lookup returns CDR1 SGHDT and CDR2 YYEEEE. This CDR3 comprises 15 residues. V lost 5 bases to trimming and J lost 4 bases; unmatched junction nucleotides: 4. CDR3 residues: CASSVAGGPTGELFF. Written as DNA, the CDR3 is TGTGCCAGCAGTGTAGCGGGAGGGCCCACCGGGGAGCTGTTTTTT.

The table lists this clone with a count of one. The gene calls are TRBV6-1 and TRBJ2-7, with 7 nucleotides matching TRBD1. CDR3 length equals 15 residues. V lost 3 bases to trimming and J lost 2 bases; unmatched junction nucleotides: 7. Germline V gene sequence: CDR1 MNHNS, CDR2 SASEGT. CDR3 nucleotides: TGTGCCAGCAGTGAGATCACAGGGGCCCCCTACGAGCAGTACTTC. It specifies CASSEITGAPYEQYF.

The V call is TRBV28, the J call TRBJ2-7; D is perhaps TRBD2 (6 bases). Germline-derived CDR1 and CDR2 are MDHEN and SYDVKM. The V and J ends lost 7 bases and 0 bases respectively, with 13 bases between them. There are 14 residues in the CDR3. The chain's CDR3 is CASKLASSSYEQYF. The DNA of the CDR3 is TGTGCCAGCAAACTAGCTTCGAGCTCCTACGAGCAGTACTTC.

The rearrangement joins TRBV5-4 to TRBJ2-5, with TRBD2 matching over 7 bases. The CDR3 runs to 14 residues. The trim removed 10 bases at V and 1 base at J, leaving 10 bases unmatched. Germline V lookup: CDR1 SGHNT, CDR2 YYREEE (reference sequence). In DNA form, the CDR3 reads TGTGCCTTCAGAGATGCTAGCGGCCAAGAGACCCAGTACTTC. Protein: CAFRDASGQETQYF.

This chain connects TRBV15 to TRBJ1-5; TRBD1 might be the D (6 bases). The germline CDR1 and CDR2 sequences are LNHNV and YYDKDF (reference sequence). V was pared by 0 bases and J by 9 bases, with 15 bases between. The CDR3 length is 15 residues. CDR3 in DNA: TGTGCCACCAGCAGAGATTTACAGGGACTATGGCCCCAGCATTTT. As protein: CATSRDLQGLWPQHF.

The chain employs TRBV7-3 and TRBJ2-3; D ambiguous. From germline, CDR1 is SGHTA and CDR2 FQGTGA. The V end lost 5 bases, the J end lost 0 bases, and 6 bases lay between the germline ends. CDR3 length equals 13 residues. DNA of the CDR3: TGTGCCAGCAGCATCCTTAGCACAGATACGCAGTATTTT. It encodes CASSILSTDTQYF.

The chain employs TRBV28 and TRBJ2-5, with D possibly being TRBD2 (6 bases). Deletions cut 2 bases from V and 6 bases from J, with 13 bases between. The CDR3 length is 14 residues. In germline, CDR1 is MDHEN, CDR2 SYDVKM. The CDR3 sequence is CASSLGGTRQTQYF. CDR3 nucleotides: TGTGCCAGCAGTTTAGGAGGGACGCGACAGACCCAGTACTTC.

The chain has TRBV10-3 and TRBJ2-3; 11 bases are a match to TRBD2. This CDR3 is 20 amino acids long. Trimming removed 5 bases from V and 0 bases from J; junction bases left unmatched: 16. Germline lookup yields CDR1 ENHRY and CDR2 SYGVKD. The CDR3, as DNA: TGTGCCATCAGTCCCATTTGGCTAGCGGGAGGCATAACCAGCACAGATACGCAGTATTTT. Its protein product is CAISPIWLAGGITSTDTQYF.

This rearrangement joins TRBV20-1 to TRBJ1-2; unclear D gene. The germline CDR1 and CDR2 sequences are DFQATT and SNEGSKA (reference sequence). The V gene lost 6 bases and the J gene lost 4 bases, with 9 bases spanning the gap. CDR3 length: 11 amino acids. CDR3 region: CSATTSYGYTF. The CDR3 region has the DNA TGCAGTGCCACCACGAGCTATGGCTACACCTTC.

The chain couples TRBV5-1 to TRBJ1-2, with D possibly TRBD1 on 6 matching bases. From germline, CDR1 is SGHRS and CDR2 YFSETQ. Trimming cost V 4 bases and J 4 bases, with 8 bases left between them. CDR3 length: 12 amino acids. The CDR3: CASSEDSYGYTF. CDR3 nucleotides: TGCGCCAGCAGCGAGGACAGCTATGGCTACACCTTC.

This rearrangement joins TRBV11-2 to TRBJ2-5; tentative D call: TRBD1 (5 bases). The CDR3 is 14 residues long. The V and J ends lost 1 base and 5 bases respectively, with 11 bases between them. Germline CDR1 SGHAT, CDR2 FQNNGV. The CDR3 DNA reads TGTGCCAGCAGCTTAGGTCCAGGGTATGAGACCCAGTACTTC. This translates into CASSLGPGYETQYF.

This clone was counted a single time. This rearrangement joins TRBV27 to TRBJ1-3, with 7 positions matching TRBD1. The germline CDR1 and CDR2 sequences are MNHEY and SMNVEV (reference sequence). The CDR3 runs 15 residues. After removal of 2 bases from V and 2 bases from J, the junction contained 3 bases not matched to a gene. In DNA, the CDR3 is TGTGCCAGCAGTTTAAGAAGGGGGCCTGGAAACACCATATATTTT. It translates to CASSLRRGPGNTIYF.

The J gene is TRBJ2-7, the V gene TRBV10-3, with 7 bases aligning to TRBD1. The germline V gene has CDR1 ENHRY and CDR2 SYGVKD. This CDR3 region has 17 residues. V shed 2 bases and J 2 bases; nucleotides not matched to a gene: 12. CDR3 coding DNA: TGTGCCATCAGTGAGCATCGGGGAGAGGGGGCGACCTACGAGCAGTACTTC. Residues: CAISEHRGEGATYEQYF.

The chain couples TRBV6-6 to TRBJ2-7; 7 nucleotides align to TRBD2. The CDR3 contains 13 residues. Germline trimming cut 6 bases from V and 4 bases from J; bases unmatched to any gene: 6. From germline, CDR1 is MNHNY and CDR2 SVGAGI (reference sequence). The CDR3 DNA is TGTGCCAGCAGACCTCCTAGCGGTTACGAGCAGTACTTC. Amino acids: CASRPPSGYEQYF.

The rearrangement uses TRBV5-6 and TRBJ2-2; 13 bases map to TRBD2. CDR1 SGHDT and CDR2 YYEEEE come from the germline V gene. The V gene end was trimmed by 4 bases and the J gene end by 9 bases; junction bases not matched to a gene: 12. The CDR3 spans 17 residues. CDR3 in amino acids: CASSPWTSGRLERELFF. CDR3 DNA sequence: TGTGCCAGCAGCCCCTGGACTAGCGGGAGACTAGAAAGGGAGCTGTTTTTT.